These T cell receptor beta chains were read from a single sample in a study of vaccination and CD4 T cells after COVID-19. One entry per CDR3 protein results from TCRdb running MiXCR on the PCR reads. The profile covers about 15,000 distinct CDR3 sequences, with 39% appearing a single time and around 5.6% taken by the ten largest. Which antigens these TCRs recognize remains unknown. This specimen consisted of CD4+ T cells from blood, cultured in vitro, obtained before SARS-CoV-2 vaccination. These TCRs come from a human donor who had recovered from COVID-19. CDR3s include the opening cysteine and the closing phenylalanine or tryptophan. The order of the fields is V gene, D gene, J gene, CDR3 length, clone size, CDR3 protein, CDR3 DNA. D genes are given only for firm matches. Expanded clones get a size class; other rows say once, few or many, or leave the size out.

>TRBV2|TRBD2|TRBJ2-5|15|.
CASIVAGGSQETQYF
TGTGCCAGCATTGTAGCGGGGGGTTCCCAAGAGACCCAGTACTTC
>TRBV6-2/TRBV6-3|TRBD2|TRBJ2-1|19|.
CASSYLGSGRPSVPNEQFF
TGTGCCAGCAGTTACTTAGGTTCCGGGAGGCCCTCGGTCCCCAATGAGCAGTTCTTC
>TRBV6-5|TRBD1|TRBJ1-1|15|few
CASSSQDRGGTEAFF
TGTGCCAGCAGTTCCCAAGACAGGGGAGGGACTGAAGCTTTCTTT
>TRBV20-1|TRBD1|TRBJ2-5|16|.
CSARSQGAWGWETQYF
TGCAGTGCTAGGTCCCAGGGGGCTTGGGGGTGGGAGACCCAGTACTTC
>TRBV11-1|.|TRBJ1-1|15|.
CASSFDLGEDTEAFF
TGTGCCAGCAGCTTCGACTTGGGGGAGGACACTGAAGCTTTCTTT
>TRBV7-8|.|TRBJ1-4|14|.
CASSPRSTNEKLFF
TGTGCCAGCAGCCCCAGATCAACTAATGAAAAACTGTTTTTT
>TRBV5-7|.|TRBJ1-5|13|few
CASSRGTATPQHF
TGTGCCAGCAGCAGGGGGACGGCGACACCCCAGCATTTT
>TRBV4-3|TRBD1|TRBJ1-2|15|medium-sized
CASSQQGQGAGGYTF
TGCGCCAGCAGCCAACAAGGACAGGGGGCTGGTGGCTACACCTTC
>TRBV7-2|.|TRBJ2-3|15|.
CASRREVARTDTQYF
TGTGCCAGCAGACGAGAGGTGGCTCGCACAGATACGCAGTATTTT
>TRBV7-2|TRBD1|TRBJ2-1|17|once
CASSLETGTGVYNEQFF
TGTGCCAGCAGCTTAGAAACCGGGACAGGGGTCTACAATGAGCAGTTCTTC
>TRBV7-7|TRBD1|TRBJ2-3|15|.
CASSRTGGATDTQYF
TGTGCCAGCAGCCGTACAGGGGGCGCCACAGATACGCAGTATTTT
>TRBV7-2|.|TRBJ1-5|14|.
CASSADRGNQPQHF
TGTGCCAGCAGCGCGGACAGAGGCAATCAGCCCCAGCATTTT
>TRBV7-9|.|TRBJ1-1|12|few
CASSQDHTEAFF
TGTGCCAGCAGCCAAGACCACACTGAAGCTTTCTTT
>TRBV27|.|TRBJ2-1|14|.
CASRRQAIYNEQFF
TGTGCCAGCAGAAGACAGGCAATCTACAATGAGCAGTTCTTC
>TRBV20-1|TRBD2|TRBJ2-1|15|.
CSARDRAGGYNEQFF
TGCAGTGCTAGAGATCGAGCGGGAGGGTACAATGAGCAGTTCTTC
>TRBV27|.|TRBJ2-2|14|.
CASSPTENTGELFF
TGTGCCAGCAGTCCAACAGAGAACACCGGGGAGCTGTTTTTT
>TRBV6-1|.|TRBJ1-5|16|few
CASSGPGPQGRQPQHF
TGTGCCAGCAGTGGCCCAGGCCCCCAGGGGAGGCAGCCCCAGCATTTT
>TRBV7-2|.|TRBJ1-5|15|.
CASSLRMGAGGDLHF
TGTGCCAGCAGCTTAAGAATGGGTGCGGGGGGGGACTTGCATTTT
>TRBV11-3|.|TRBJ1-2|15|few
CASSSRGGVNYGYTF
TGTGCCAGCAGCTCCCGCGGCGGGGTAAACTATGGCTACACCTTC
>TRBV20-1|TRBD1|TRBJ2-1|15|.
CSARRGQGTYNEQFF
TGCAGTGCTCGCCGGGGACAGGGTACCTACAATGAGCAGTTCTTC
>TRBV2|.|TRBJ1-1|12|once
CASRLQRTEAFF
TGTGCCAGCAGATTACAGAGGACTGAAGCTTTCTTT
>TRBV11-3|.|TRBJ2-2|12|.
CASSSITGELFF
TGTGCCAGCAGCTCAATCACCGGGGAGCTGTTTTTT